This T cell receptor (beta chain) was sequenced during a study of T-cell reconstitution after alpha-beta-depleted transplantation in children. The TCRbeta library was prepared with unique molecular identifiers. TCRdb re-analysed the PCR reads in MiXCR, keeping a single row per CDR3 protein. This table holds approximately 350,000 distinct CDR3 sequences, 10% found once. The germline CDR1 and CDR2 sequences are MDHEN and SYDVKM. V gave up 7 bases and J gave up 7 bases; unmatched junction bases: 13. The CDR3 contains 15 residues. The genes are TRBV28 and TRBJ2-1; 7 bases fit TRBD2. Sequenced material: PBMCs from the stem cell graft donor, taken from the stem cell graft. This clonotype was obtained from a human donor who donated a stem cell graft to a child with acute lymphoblastic leukemia. Here the CDR3 reads CASISPGGLKNEQFF. The CDR3 DNA is TGTGCCAGCATCTCACCGGGAGGCTTAAAGAATGAGCAGTTCTTC.